This TCR beta chain was captured in a study of siplizumab effects on memory and regulatory T cells. Study-level findings and limits: There appeared to be greater diversity in naive T cells than in memory cells, and naive T cells seemed major contributors to the alloresponse.

Of note for this clone: The antigen remains undetermined.

Clones were read by immunoSEQ multiplex PCR, and TCRdb kept only the in-frame ones, dropping some. The data show approximately 82,000 clones, with 80% to 90% seen just once and around 1.6% held by the top ten. Trimming cost V 3 bases and J 1 base, with 7 bases left between them. The CDR3 extends over 13 amino acids. CDR1 and CDR2 from the germline V gene are SGHNT and YYREEE (reference sequence). The chain has TRBV5-4 and TRBJ2-5; D is unresolved. The specimen was Tregs sorted from blood. This clonotype originated in a human donor in good health. In DNA, the CDR3 is TGTGCCAGCAGCTCCACAGCCCAAGAGACCCAGTACTTC. Translation gives CASSSTAQETQYF.